One and the same sample provided the 6 T cell receptor beta chains below, sequenced in a study of molecular identifiers for immune sequencing clone quantification. Using its own MiXCR run on the PCR reads, TCRdb lists one record per CDR3 protein. Among about 640,000 distinct CDR3 sequences listed, less than 20% were seen once. The sequenced sample was naive CD8+ T cells from blood, with Jurkat cell RNA spiked in. This sample's subset: FACS-sorted CD8+CD4-CCR7+CD45RA+ naive T cells. The receptors derive from a human donor in good health. Some libraries in this study had Jurkat cell RNA spiked in.

This clonotype turned up a few times. The chain combines TRBV3-1 with TRBJ2-7; D possibly matches TRBD1 or TRBD2 (6 bases each). The CDR3 loop spans 15 amino acids. From germline, CDR1 is LGHDT and CDR2 YNNKEL (reference sequence). Trimming stripped 4 bases from V and 0 bases from J, with 13 bases between. The CDR3 loop reads CASSLEGGFSYEQYF. CDR3 sequence (DNA): TGTGCCAGCAGCCTCGAGGGGGGCTTCTCCTACGAGCAGTACTTC.

This clonotype occurred a few times. The chain employs TRBV4-3 and TRBJ2-1, with 9 bases that match TRBD2. The length of the CDR3 is 17 residues. J lost 5 bases, V lost 0 bases, and 8 bases had no gene match. Germline CDR1 LGHNA, CDR2 YSLEER. DNA of the CDR3: TGCGCCAGCAGCCAAGATTCACTAGCGGGTGGTAACAATGAGCAGTTCTTC. Translated: CASSQDSLAGGNNEQFF.

Notes on this clonotype: The germline gene is not matched at one end of the junction; a read error may be the cause. The chain has TRBV19 and TRBJ2-1, with 8 bases lining up with TRBD2. Germline lookup yields CDR1 LNHDA and CDR2 SQIVND (reference sequence). The CDR3 is made up of 15 amino acids. The CDR3 region is CASSYGTSEYGERFF. The CDR3 DNA reads TGTGCCAGTAGTTACGGGACTAGTGAGTACGGGGAGCGGTTCTTC.

This clonotype was counted at least ten times. The rearrangement joins TRBV20-1 to TRBJ2-7; D is undetermined. This CDR3 is 15 amino acids long. V was trimmed by 0 bases and J by 0 bases, leaving 12 bases between them. The germline gives CDR1 DFQATT, CDR2 SNEGSKA (reference sequence). The CDR3 loop is CSARDSWELSYEQYF. The CDR3 DNA sequence: TGCAGTGCTAGAGATTCGTGGGAACTCTCCTACGAGCAGTACTTC.

CDR3 region: CASSYGTSGDEQYF. CDR3 bases: TGTGCCAGCAGCTACGGGACTAGCGGGGACGAGCAGTACTTC. The chain carries TRBV11-3 and TRBJ2-7, with 13 bases aligning to TRBD2. V lost 4 bases and J lost 5; bases outside the gene matches: 2. The CDR3 spans 14 residues. Per germline, CDR1 SGHNT and CDR2 YENEEA.

The chain employs TRBV4-3 and TRBJ2-1; TRBD2 matches at 10 bases. The ends lost 1 base at V and 7 bases at J; junction bases unmatched: 7. The germline gives CDR1 LGHNA, CDR2 YSLEER. CDR3 length equals 16 residues. CDR3 residues: CASSQALAGVGNEQFF. In nucleotides, the CDR3 is TGCGCCAGCAGCCAAGCGCTAGCGGGAGTGGGTAATGAGCAGTTCTTC.